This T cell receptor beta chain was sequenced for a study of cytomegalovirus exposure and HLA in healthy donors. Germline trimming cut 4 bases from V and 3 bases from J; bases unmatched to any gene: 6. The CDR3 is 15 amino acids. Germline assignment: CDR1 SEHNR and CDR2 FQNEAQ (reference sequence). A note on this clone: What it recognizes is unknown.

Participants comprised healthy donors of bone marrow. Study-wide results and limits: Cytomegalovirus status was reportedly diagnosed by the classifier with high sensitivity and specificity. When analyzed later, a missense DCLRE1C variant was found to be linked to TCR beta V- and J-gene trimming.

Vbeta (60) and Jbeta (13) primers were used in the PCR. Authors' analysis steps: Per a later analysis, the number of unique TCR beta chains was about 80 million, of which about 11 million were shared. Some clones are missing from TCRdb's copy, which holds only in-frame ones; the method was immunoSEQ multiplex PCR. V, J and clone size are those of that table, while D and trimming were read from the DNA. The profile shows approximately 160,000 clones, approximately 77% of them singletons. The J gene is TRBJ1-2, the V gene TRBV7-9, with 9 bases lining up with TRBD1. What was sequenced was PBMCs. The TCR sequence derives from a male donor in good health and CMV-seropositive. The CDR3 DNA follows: TGTGCCAGCAGCTCACAGGGGGCTAGAGACTATGGCTACACCTTC. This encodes CASSSQGARDYGYTF.